This T cell receptor beta chain was recorded in a study of cytomegalovirus exposure and HLA in healthy donors. In the study overall: The approximately 120 validation repertoires matched the 600 to 700 first-cohort repertoires in platform, a later analysis reported.

General observations from the study: The authors confirmed in vitro that a few CMV-associated chains were specific for CMV antigens. Cytomegalovirus-associated status was assigned to fewer than 200 TCR beta chains. Reports described diagnosis of cytomegalovirus status by the classifier as highly specific and sensitive.

TCRdb keeps only in-frame clones here, not all; method: immunoSEQ multiplex PCR. The table has more than 200,000 clones, roughly 90% seen once; the top ten hold around 12%. On this clone itself: Its matching antigen is unknown.

Sequenced sample: PBMCs. This receptor was taken from a man younger than 35 in good health and CMV-seropositive.

CDR3 in DNA: TGTGCCAGCAGTCTCCGACAGGTAACCTCCTTAAGTGGGGCCAACGTCCTGACTTTC. Translation: CASSLRQVTSLSGANVLTF. The chain employs TRBV28 and TRBJ2-6, with a tentative D call TRBD1 (6 bases). The CDR3 contains 19 residues. The V gene lost 5 bases and the J gene lost 3 bases, with 23 bases spanning the gap. CDR1 is MDHEN, CDR2 SYDVKM, per germline. Variable domain in full (rest from reference TRBV28 and TRBJ2-6): DVKVTQSSRYLVKRTGEKVFLECVQDMDHENMFWYRQDPGLGLRLIYFSYDVKMKEKGDIPEGYSVSREKKERFSLILESASTNQTSMYLCASSLRQVTSLSGANVLTFGAGSRLTVL.